These 3 T cell receptor beta chains came from one sample sequenced in a study of Ad26.COV2.S vaccination and SARS-CoV-2 variants. The sample's treatment: around 19 received Ad26.COV2.S at low or high dose, single or two shots; five or six received placebo; per-sample allocation not given. Sampling was performed 63 days after the first vaccine or placebo injection. TCRdb keeps only in-frame clones here, not all; method: immunoSEQ multiplex PCR. The profile shows 200,000 to 300,000 clones, roughly nine tenths of them singletons. Source: peripheral blood, taken in a trial of Ad26.COV2.S vaccine versus placebo. These receptors all come from a person between 18 and 65 years old who received the Ad26.COV2.S COVID-19 vaccine or a placebo.

The chain recombines TRBV18 with TRBJ1-6; D uncertain. There are 15 residues in the CDR3. V was shortened by 2 bases and J by 4 bases, with 9 bases between the two germline ends. From germline, CDR1 is KGHSH and CDR2 LQKENI. The CDR3 region has the DNA TGTGCCAGCTCACCAACACAGTCGTATAATTCACCCCTCCACTTT. Its translation: CASSPTQSYNSPLHF.

This sequence joins TRBV2 and TRBJ1-4; no clear D gene. V was clipped by 3 bases and J by 4 bases, with 6 bases between them. Germline-derived CDR1 and CDR2 are SNHLY and FYNNEI. The CDR3 runs to 13 residues. CDR3 coding DNA: TGTGCCAGCAGTGAGGGATTTAATGAAAAACTGTTTTTT. Its translation is CASSEGFNEKLFF.

The genes are TRBV27 and TRBJ2-1; 10 nucleotides align to TRBD2. This CDR3 has 15 amino acids. Germline CDR1 and CDR2: MNHEY and SMNVEV (reference sequence). The J segment lost 6 bases and the V segment lost 6 bases, leaving 8 bases of the junction unmatched. The CDR3 DNA follows: TGTGCCAGCAGCCCCGGGACTAGCGCTTTCAATGAGCAGTTCTTC. As protein: CASSPGTSAFNEQFF.